One TCR beta chain is described in this entry. Its antigen is undetermined. These data belong to a study of T cells in Graves' hyperthyroidism and ophthalmopathy. Amplified regions were TCR beta CDR3 sequences from RNA transcripts. First-round RT-PCR of the TCR CDR3 relied on the HTBI primer set. TCRdb recomputed calls from the multiplex PCR reads with MiXCR, one row per CDR3 protein. The sample has about 500,000 distinct CDR3 sequences, 15% to 20% seen once. Study results and limitations: Blood samples included most of the expanded thyroid clonotypes exceeding 0.001.

Sequencing was carried out using blood. The receptor comes from a young woman with Graves' ophthalmopathy.

Written as DNA, the CDR3 is TGTGCCAGCAGCTTAGCGGGATTAGGCTACGAGCAGTACTTC. It is translated as CASSLAGLGYEQYF. This chain connects TRBV7-2 to TRBJ2-7; D is unclear. The CDR3 covers 14 residues. Germline V CDR1 and CDR2: SGHTA, FQGNSA. V was cut by 0 bases and J by 3 bases, with 9 bases left in between.